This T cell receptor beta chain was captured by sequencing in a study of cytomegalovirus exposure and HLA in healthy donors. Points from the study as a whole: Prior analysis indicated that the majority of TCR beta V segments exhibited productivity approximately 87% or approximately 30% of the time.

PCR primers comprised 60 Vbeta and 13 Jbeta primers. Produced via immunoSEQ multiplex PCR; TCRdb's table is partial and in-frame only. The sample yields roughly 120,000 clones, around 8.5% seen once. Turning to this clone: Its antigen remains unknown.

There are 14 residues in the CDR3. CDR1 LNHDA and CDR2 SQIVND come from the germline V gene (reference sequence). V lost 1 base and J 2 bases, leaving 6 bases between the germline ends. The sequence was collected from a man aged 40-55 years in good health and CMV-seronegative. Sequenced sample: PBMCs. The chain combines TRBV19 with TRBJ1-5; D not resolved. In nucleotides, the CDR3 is TGTGCCAGTAGTATAGGGGCAGGCAATCAGCCCCAGCATTTT. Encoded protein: CASSIGAGNQPQHF.